This is a list of T cell receptor beta chains from one sample in a study of blood T cell repertoires in COVID-19. Sequenced by immunoSEQ multiplex PCR; TCRdb stores in-frame clones only, minus some. Of a few hundred thousand clones in the sample, 80% to 85% were seen once. The sample taken for sequencing was peripheral blood. The source is a human donor in a cohort sampled during active COVID-19. CDR3s include the opening cysteine and the closing phenylalanine or tryptophan. D genes are given only for firm matches.

CDR3,V,D,J
CASSVTGGVSYNEQFF,TRBV9,TRBD1,TRBJ2-1
CASNSNSYEQYF,TRBV7-8,NA,TRBJ2-7
CASISRKTSGRGEQYF,TRBV27,TRBD2,TRBJ2-7
CASDSGSSEQFF,TRBV28,TRBD2,TRBJ2-1
CASRAGTSRGFGANVLTF,TRBV5-4,TRBD2,TRBJ2-6
CASSQDGAGGSYNEQFF,TRBV4-3,TRBD2,TRBJ2-1
CASSSRPGTPGANVLTF,TRBV27,NA,TRBJ2-6
CASSGNSGNTIYF,TRBV18,NA,TRBJ1-3
CASSEQGLRTEAFF,TRBV5-1,NA,TRBJ1-1
CASSKGGSEHEQYF,TRBV21-1,NA,TRBJ2-7
CASSLTSGVNTGELFF,TRBV5-1,TRBD2,TRBJ2-2
CASSVGLARNEQFF,TRBV11-3,TRBD2,TRBJ2-1
CASSSSFREQYF,TRBV28,NA,TRBJ2-7
CASSEQPDRSYGYTF,TRBV6-1,TRBD1,TRBJ1-2
CAVPSGSSYNEQFF,TRBV30,TRBD2,TRBJ2-1
CASSLAGPSYEQYF,TRBV7-2,NA,TRBJ2-7
CASSLRGDQPQHF,TRBV12-3/TRBV12-4,NA,TRBJ1-5
CASSPSGSGNTIYF,TRBV6-5,NA,TRBJ1-3
CASSQVLKGQPQHF,TRBV6-5,NA,TRBJ1-5
CASSLDDRTYGYTF,TRBV6-5,NA,TRBJ1-2
CASSLLASGSGETQYF,TRBV7-6,TRBD2,TRBJ2-5
CASSLKLANEQFF,TRBV7-3,NA,TRBJ2-1
CASSYSKQGREQYF,TRBV6-5,NA,TRBJ2-7
CASSLVGRQGPEAFF,TRBV11-2,TRBD1,TRBJ1-1
CASSYRGYGYTF,TRBV28,TRBD1,TRBJ1-2
CASSLGWASYEQYF,TRBV28,NA,TRBJ2-7
CASSLEAGRPYEQYF,TRBV28,TRBD2,TRBJ2-7
CASSRGQGPNTGELFF,TRBV6-4,TRBD1,TRBJ2-2
CANRGANQPQHF,TRBV5-1,NA,TRBJ1-5
CASSLAGKTQYF,TRBV5-1,NA,TRBJ2-5
CASSPRVSGANVLTF,TRBV11-2,NA,TRBJ2-6
CASSFPSTSASYNEQFF,TRBV28,TRBD2,TRBJ2-1
CASSLREGGDEQFF,TRBV27,TRBD2,TRBJ2-1
CASSLTGTLSYEQYF,TRBV27,NA,TRBJ2-7
CATGLAGAGELFF,TRBV19,TRBD2,TRBJ2-2
CASSFAGGLYQETQYF,TRBV27,TRBD1,TRBJ2-5
CATSRGEGTPGHEQFF,TRBV15,NA,TRBJ2-1
CASSSDRGGHGYTF,TRBV7-2,TRBD1,TRBJ1-2